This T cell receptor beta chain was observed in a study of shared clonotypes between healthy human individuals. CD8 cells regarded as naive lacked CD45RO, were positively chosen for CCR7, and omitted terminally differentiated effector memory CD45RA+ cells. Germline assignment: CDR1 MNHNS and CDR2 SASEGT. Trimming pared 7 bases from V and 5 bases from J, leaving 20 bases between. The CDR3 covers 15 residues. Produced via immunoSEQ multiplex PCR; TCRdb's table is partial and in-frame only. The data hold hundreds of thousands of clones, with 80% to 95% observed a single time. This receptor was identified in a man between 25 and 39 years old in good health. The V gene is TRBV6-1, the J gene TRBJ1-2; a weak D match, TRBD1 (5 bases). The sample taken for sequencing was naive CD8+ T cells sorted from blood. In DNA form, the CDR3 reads TGTGCCAGCATAGTATCCGGGACGGAAGTTTATGGCTACACCTTC. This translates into CASIVSGTEVYGYTF.